The 17 T cell receptor beta chains listed next were all sequenced from one sample in a study of shared clonotypes between healthy human individuals. Clones were sequenced by immunoSEQ multiplex PCR, and TCRdb holds only the in-frame ones, with some missing. Seen here are some 630,000 clones, 60% to 80% observed once, and the top ten hold under 2%. Specimen: memory CD4+ T cells sorted from blood. Subset described: CD45RA-negative fraction. These receptors were taken from a woman under 40 in good health.

The gene calls are TRBV19 and TRBJ2-7, with D perhaps matching TRBD1 or TRBD2 (5 bases each). The V gene's germline CDR1 is LNHDA and CDR2 SQIVND (reference sequence). This CDR3 comprises 15 residues. Between the trimmed V and J ends, which lost 0 bases and 5 bases, there was a span of 14 bases. The CDR3 reads CASSIEEGTPHEQYF. CDR3 nucleotide sequence: TGTGCCAGTAGTATAGAAGAAGGGACGCCGCACGAGCAGTACTTC.

The genes are TRBV15 and TRBJ1-3; a possible D gene is TRBD1 (5 bases). The V end lost 0 bases, the J end lost 0 bases, and 9 bases lay between the germline ends. This CDR3 has 16 amino acids. Germline V gene lookup returns CDR1 LNHNV and CDR2 YYDKDF (reference sequence). This CDR3 is CATSRDLGGSGNTIYF. In nucleotides, the CDR3 is TGTGCCACCAGCAGAGATTTGGGGGGCTCTGGAAACACCATATATTTT.

This chain links TRBV25-1 with TRBJ2-7; a weak D match, TRBD1 (6 bases). The CDR3 is 15 amino acids. V was trimmed by 2 bases and J by 3 bases, leaving 14 bases between them. Germline-derived CDR1 and CDR2 are MGHDK and SYGVNS. CDR3 residues: CASSETGQGFYEQYF. The CDR3 DNA is TGTGCCAGCAGTGAAACAGGGCAAGGATTCTACGAGCAGTACTTC.

The V gene is TRBV6-6, the J gene TRBJ1-2; the match to TRBD1 covers 10 bases. The V and J ends lost 7 bases and 0 bases, in that order; junction bases with no gene match: 8. Germline V gene lookup returns CDR1 MNHNY and CDR2 SVGAGI (reference sequence). The CDR3 loop spans 16 amino acids. This chain's CDR3 is CASKRQGASSNYGYTF. The CDR3 DNA sequence: TGTGCCAGCAAACGACAGGGGGCCTCTTCTAACTATGGCTACACCTTC.

The CDR3: CASSLTGRATGELFF. The CDR3 nucleotides are TGCGCCAGCAGCCTAACAGGGAGGGCGACCGGGGAGCTGTTTTTT. V gene TRBV4-1 combines with J gene TRBJ2-2, with D possibly matching TRBD2 (7 bases). The germline V and J ends were trimmed by 4 bases and 5 bases, with 14 bases remaining between them. The CDR3 covers 15 residues. CDR1 MGHRA and CDR2 YSYEKL come from the germline V gene.

A few counts support this clone. The chain recombines TRBV7-3 with TRBJ2-1, with D perhaps matching TRBD2 (5 bases). V was trimmed by 5 bases and J by 1 base, leaving 12 bases between them. Germline CDR1 SGHTA, CDR2 FQGTGA. The CDR3 length is 15 residues. DNA for the CDR3: TGTGCCAGCAGCGGTGGACTGGAATCCTACAATGAGCAGTTCTTC. Residues: CASSGGLESYNEQFF.

The gene calls are TRBV19 and TRBJ1-2; D gene unclear. V was shortened by 5 bases and J by 8 bases, with 12 bases between the two germline ends. CDR3 length: 12 amino acids. Germline V gene lookup returns CDR1 LNHDA and CDR2 SQIVND (reference sequence). The CDR3 coding sequence is TGTGCCAGTAGTTTGACAACGGGAGGCTACACCTTC. It yields the protein CASSLTTGGYTF. The full variable domain, its missing parts supplied by reference TRBV19 and TRBJ1-2, is DGGITQSPKYLFRKEGQNVTLSCEQNLNHDAMYWYRQDPGQGLRLIYYSQIVNDFQKGDIAEGYSVSREKKESFPLTVTSAQKNPTAFYLCASSLTTGGYTFGSGTRLTVV.

Only a few counts were recorded for this clone. The chain is built from TRBV5-6 and TRBJ2-3; no clear D. This CDR3 spans 15 amino acids. Trimming removed 1 base from V and 2 bases from J, with 11 bases in between. CDR1 is SGHDT and CDR2 is YYEEEE in the germline V gene. CDR3 bases: TGTGCCAGCAGCTTGTTGGCCGTGCACACAGATACGCAGTATTTT. It translates to CASSLLAVHTDTQYF.

V is TRBV7-8 and J is TRBJ2-7, with 8 bases that match TRBD1. The CDR3 has 14 residues. The germline V gene encodes CDR1 SGHVS and CDR2 FQNEAQ. Trimming removed 5 bases from V and 6 bases from J; junction bases left unmatched: 9. CDR3 sequence (DNA): TGTGCCAGCAGCAGAGACAGGGGAGTCGCCGAGCAGTACTTC. This sequence encodes CASSRDRGVAEQYF.

V is TRBV5-1 and J is TRBJ2-6; D might be TRBD2 (6 bases). Trimming left V 4 bases short and J 2 bases short, with 10 bases between. CDR1 and CDR2 from the germline V gene are SGHRS and YFSETQ. This CDR3 is 15 amino acids long. The CDR3 region is CASSPGRPGANVLTF. In DNA, the CDR3 is TGCGCCAGCAGCCCGGGGAGGCCTGGGGCCAACGTCCTGACTTTC.

The rearrangement joins TRBV29-1 to TRBJ2-7, with 8 bases aligning to TRBD1. J lost 6 bases, V lost 6 bases, and 4 bases had no gene match. CDR1 and CDR2 (germline): SQVTM, ANQGSEA. The CDR3 has 11 amino acids. The CDR3 protein is CSVRTGSEQYF. The CDR3 nucleotides read TGCAGCGTCCGGACAGGGAGCGAGCAGTACTTC.

The chain couples TRBV7-2 to TRBJ2-1; TRBD2 matches 8 bases. The germline gives CDR1 SGHTA, CDR2 FQGNSA. The CDR3 spans 16 residues. Losses at the gene ends were 4 bases for V and 4 bases for J; bases not matched to a gene: 9. The CDR3: CASSYRVAGSYNEQFF. The DNA for the CDR3 is TGTGCCAGCAGCTATAGAGTAGCGGGATCGTACAATGAGCAGTTCTTC.

V is TRBV15 and J is TRBJ2-2; tentatively, D is TRBD1 or TRBD2 (5 bases each). Germline loops: CDR1 LNHNV, CDR2 YYDKDF (reference sequence). Trimming removed 1 base at V and 7 bases at J, with 13 bases between. The length of the CDR3 is 15 residues. As DNA, the CDR3 is TGTGCCACCAGCAGAGGTTTGGGGGAAGGCGGGGAGCTGTTTTTT. This gives the protein CATSRGLGEGGELFF.

The rearrangement uses TRBV11-2 and TRBJ2-3; the match to TRBD2 covers 8 bases. Germline V gene lookup returns CDR1 SGHAT and CDR2 FQNNGV. With 5 bases clipped from V and 0 bases from J, the junction kept 13 bases outside the gene matches. CDR3 length: 18 residues. The CDR3 sequence is CASSPRASGGPSTDTQYF. In nucleotides, the CDR3 is TGTGCCAGCAGCCCGAGAGCGAGCGGGGGCCCTAGCACAGATACGCAGTATTTT.

The chain has TRBV28 and TRBJ2-7; 7 nucleotides agree with TRBD2. The CDR3 spans 13 residues. The junction had 8 bases not matched to a gene; V was cut back by 6 bases and J by 6 bases. Looked up from germline, CDR1 is MDHEN and CDR2 is SYDVKM. The CDR3 DNA follows: TGTGCCAGCAGCAAGACGGGGACTATCGAGCAGTACTTC. Amino acids: CASSKTGTIEQYF.

The V call is TRBV18, the J call TRBJ1-1, with 7 bases identical to TRBD1. CDR3 size: 15 residues. V was pared by 2 bases and J by 4 bases, with 7 bases of the junction left unmatched. Germline-derived CDR1 and CDR2 are KGHSH and LQKENI. CDR3 sequence: CASSPTGVRSTEAFF. Here the CDR3 DNA reads TGTGCCAGCTCACCAACAGGGGTGAGGAGCACTGAAGCTTTCTTT.

The rearrangement links TRBV6-1 to TRBJ1-1, with 9 bases fitting TRBD1. Unmatched junction bases numbered 1, after V lost 4 bases and J lost 1 base. Germline CDR1 and CDR2: MNHNS and SASEGT. The CDR3 runs to 14 residues. The CDR3 protein is CASSVDRGNTEAFF. The CDR3 bases are TGTGCCAGCAGTGTGGACAGGGGGAACACTGAAGCTTTCTTT.